This TCR beta chain was sequenced for a study of blood T cell repertoires in COVID-19. In the study overall: Both acute and convalescent COVID-19 samples were obtained from the United States, Italy and Spain. The cDNA or gDNA used as material had been derived from T cells, B-cell-depleted T cells, or PBMCs.

Original handling: Amplification from reference gene primers served as the basis for estimated nucleated cell counts. Repertoires were generated with immunoSEQ multiplex PCR, while TCRdb's copy carries only in-frame clones and drops some. That table supplies the V and J calls and clone size; D and trimming were determined from the DNA. The data hold 40,000 to 55,000 clones, with roughly 80% observed a single time. The CDR3 contains 13 residues. Germline CDR1 and CDR2: MNHEY and SVGAGI. Trimming removed 5 bases at V and 7 bases at J, with 9 bases between. The sequence was collected from a man in his 70s with acute or convalescent COVID-19. This chain uses TRBV6-5 with TRBJ1-6; D gene unclear. The source material was peripheral blood. CDR3 sequence reads: CASSSLANSPLHF. In DNA, the CDR3 is TGTGCCAGCAGTAGTCTCGCGAATTCACCCCTCCACTTT.